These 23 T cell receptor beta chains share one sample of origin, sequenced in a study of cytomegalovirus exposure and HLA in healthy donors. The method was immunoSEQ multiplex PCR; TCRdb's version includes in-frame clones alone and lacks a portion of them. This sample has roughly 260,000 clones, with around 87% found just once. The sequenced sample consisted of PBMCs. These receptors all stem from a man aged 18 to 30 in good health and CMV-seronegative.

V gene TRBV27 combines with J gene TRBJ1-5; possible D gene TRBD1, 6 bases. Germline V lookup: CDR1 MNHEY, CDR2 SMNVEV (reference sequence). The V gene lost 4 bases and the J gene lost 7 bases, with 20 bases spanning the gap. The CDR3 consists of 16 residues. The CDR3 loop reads CASSYYSDSKFQPQHF. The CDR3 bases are TGTGCCAGCAGTTATTACTCGGACAGCAAATTCCAGCCCCAGCATTTT.

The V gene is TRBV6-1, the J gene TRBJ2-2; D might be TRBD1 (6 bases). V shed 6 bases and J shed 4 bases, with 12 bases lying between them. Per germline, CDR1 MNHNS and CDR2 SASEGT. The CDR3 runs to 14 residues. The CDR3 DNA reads TGTGCCAGCAGCGAACAGGGTGTCACCGGGGAGCTGTTTTTT. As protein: CASSEQGVTGELFF.

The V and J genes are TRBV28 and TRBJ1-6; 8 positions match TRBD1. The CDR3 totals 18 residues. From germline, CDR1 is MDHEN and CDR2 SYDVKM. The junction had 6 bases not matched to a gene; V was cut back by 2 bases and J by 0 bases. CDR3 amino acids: CASSLGTGGLSYNSPLHF. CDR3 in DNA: TGTGCCAGCAGTTTAGGGACAGGCGGACTCTCCTATAATTCACCCCTCCACTTT. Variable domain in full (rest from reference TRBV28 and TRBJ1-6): DVKVTQSSRYLVKRTGEKVFLECVQDMDHENMFWYRQDPGLGLRLIYFSYDVKMKEKGDIPEGYSVSREKKERFSLILESASTNQTSMYLCASSLGTGGLSYNSPLHFGNGTRLTVT.

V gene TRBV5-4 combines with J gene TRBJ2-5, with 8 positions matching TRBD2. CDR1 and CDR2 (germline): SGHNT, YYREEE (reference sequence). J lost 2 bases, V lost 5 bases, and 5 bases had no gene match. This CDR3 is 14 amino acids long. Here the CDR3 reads CASSKGLEQETQYF. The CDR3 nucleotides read TGTGCCAGCAGTAAGGGACTAGAACAAGAGACCCAGTACTTC.

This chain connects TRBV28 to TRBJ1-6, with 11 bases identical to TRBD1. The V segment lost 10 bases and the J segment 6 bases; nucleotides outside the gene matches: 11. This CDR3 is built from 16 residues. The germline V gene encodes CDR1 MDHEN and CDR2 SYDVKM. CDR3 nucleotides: TGTGCCATATTCAAGGACAGGGGGCAAAGTAATTCACCCCTCCACTTT. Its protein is CAIFKDRGQSNSPLHF.

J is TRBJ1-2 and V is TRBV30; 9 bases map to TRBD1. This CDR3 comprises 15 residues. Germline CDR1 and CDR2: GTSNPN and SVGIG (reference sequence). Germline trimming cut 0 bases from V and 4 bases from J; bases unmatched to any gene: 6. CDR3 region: CAWSVQGARAYGYTF. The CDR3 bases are TGTGCCTGGAGTGTACAGGGGGCGCGTGCCTATGGCTACACCTTC.

The CDR3 nucleotides read TGTGCCAGCAGTGAAACAGGGGCCAGGGCGAACACCGGGGAGCTGTTTTTT. It encodes CASSETGARANTGELFF. The V call is TRBV2, the J call TRBJ2-2, with 7 positions matching TRBD1. The CDR3 spans 17 residues. The germline CDR1 and CDR2 sequences are SNHLY and FYNNEI. The V and J ends lost 2 bases and 0 bases, in that order; junction bases with no gene match: 6. Based on the CDR3 plus reference TRBV2 and TRBJ2-2, the full variable domain is EPEVTQTPSHQVTQMGQEVILRCVPISNHLYFYWYRQILGQKVEFLVSFYNNEISEKSEIFDDQFSVERPDGSNFTLKIRSTKLEDSAMYFCASSETGARANTGELFFGEGSRLTVL.

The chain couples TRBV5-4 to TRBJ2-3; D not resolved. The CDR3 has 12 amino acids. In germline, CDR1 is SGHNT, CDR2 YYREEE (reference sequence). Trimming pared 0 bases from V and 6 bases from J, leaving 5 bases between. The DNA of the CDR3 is TGTGCCAGCAGCTTGGGACTTGATACGCAGTATTTT. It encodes CASSLGLDTQYF. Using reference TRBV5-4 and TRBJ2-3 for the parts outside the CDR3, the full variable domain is ETGVTQSPTHLIKTRGQQVTLRCSSQSGHNTVSWYQQALGQGPQFIFQYYREEENGRGNFPPRFSGLQFPNYSSELNVNALELDDSALYLCASSLGLDTQYFGPGTRLTVL.

CDR3 nucleotide sequence: TGTGCCAGCAGTTTCTGGGCCACCACGCCCTACAATGAGCAGTTCTTC. It is translated as CASSFWATTPYNEQFF. The gene calls are TRBV7-8 and TRBJ2-1; no reliable D call. Germline CDR1 and CDR2: SGHVS and FQNEAQ. V lost 6 bases and J 2 bases, leaving 17 bases between the germline ends. This CDR3 comprises 16 residues.

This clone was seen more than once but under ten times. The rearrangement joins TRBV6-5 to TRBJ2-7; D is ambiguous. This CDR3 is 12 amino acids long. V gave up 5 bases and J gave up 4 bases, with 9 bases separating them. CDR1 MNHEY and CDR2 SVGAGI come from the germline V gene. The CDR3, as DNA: TGTGCCAGCAGTCAAAATGTGTACGAGCAGTACTTC. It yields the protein CASSQNVYEQYF.

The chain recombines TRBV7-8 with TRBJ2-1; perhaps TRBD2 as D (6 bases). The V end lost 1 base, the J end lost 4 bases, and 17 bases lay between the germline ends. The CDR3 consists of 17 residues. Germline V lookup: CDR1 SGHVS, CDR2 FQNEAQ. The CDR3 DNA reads TGTGCCAGCAGCTTAGATCGAGTGGGAGGAAAGTACAATGAGCAGTTCTTC. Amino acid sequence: CASSLDRVGGKYNEQFF.

CDR3 in amino acids: CASSMRGQGSQPQHF. In DNA form, the CDR3 reads TGTGCCAGTAGTATGAGGGGACAGGGATCCCAGCCCCAGCATTTT. The rearrangement uses TRBV19 and TRBJ1-5; TRBD1 aligns across 9 bases. There are 15 residues in the CDR3. Germline trimming cut 3 bases from V and 7 bases from J; bases unmatched to any gene: 7. Germline CDR1 and CDR2: LNHDA and SQIVND (reference sequence).

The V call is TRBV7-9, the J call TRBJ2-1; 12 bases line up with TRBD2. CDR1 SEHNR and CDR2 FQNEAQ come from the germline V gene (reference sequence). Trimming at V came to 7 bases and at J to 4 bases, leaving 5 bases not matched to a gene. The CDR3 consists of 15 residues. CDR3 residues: CASTASGRAYNEQFF. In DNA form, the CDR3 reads TGTGCCAGCACCGCTAGCGGGAGGGCATACAATGAGCAGTTCTTC.

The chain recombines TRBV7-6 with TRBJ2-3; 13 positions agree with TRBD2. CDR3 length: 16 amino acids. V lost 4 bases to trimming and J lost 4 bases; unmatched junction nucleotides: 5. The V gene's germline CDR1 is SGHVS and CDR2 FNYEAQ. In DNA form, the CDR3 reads TGTGCCAGCAGCTCCGGACTAGCGGGAGTCGCAGATACGCAGTATTTT. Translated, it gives CASSSGLAGVADTQYF.

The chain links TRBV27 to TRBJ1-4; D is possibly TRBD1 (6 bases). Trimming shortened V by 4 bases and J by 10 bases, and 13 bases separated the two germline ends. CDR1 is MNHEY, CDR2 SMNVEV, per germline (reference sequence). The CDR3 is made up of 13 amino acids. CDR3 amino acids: CASSWSGAGKLFF. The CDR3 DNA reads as TGTGCCAGCAGTTGGTCAGGGGCAGGAAAACTGTTTTTT.

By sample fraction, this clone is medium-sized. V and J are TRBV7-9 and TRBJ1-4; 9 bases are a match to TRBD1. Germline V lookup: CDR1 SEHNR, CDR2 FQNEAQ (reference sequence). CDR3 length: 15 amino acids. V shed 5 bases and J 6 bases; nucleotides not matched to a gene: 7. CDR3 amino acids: CASSPRDRADEKLFF. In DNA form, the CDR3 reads TGTGCCAGCAGCCCCCGGGACAGGGCCGATGAAAAACTGTTTTTT. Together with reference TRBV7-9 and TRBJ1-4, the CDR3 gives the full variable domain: DTGVSQNPRHKITKRGQNVTFRCDPISEHNRLYWYRQTLGQGPEFLTYFQNEAQLEKSRLLSDRFSAERPKGSFSTLEIQRTEQGDSAMYLCASSPRDRADEKLFFGSGTQLSVL.

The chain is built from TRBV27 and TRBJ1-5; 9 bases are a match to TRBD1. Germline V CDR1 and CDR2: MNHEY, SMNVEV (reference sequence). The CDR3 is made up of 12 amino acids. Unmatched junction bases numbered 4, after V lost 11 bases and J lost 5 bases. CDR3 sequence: CAVTGGHQPQHF. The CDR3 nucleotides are TGTGCCGTCACAGGGGGCCATCAGCCCCAGCATTTT.

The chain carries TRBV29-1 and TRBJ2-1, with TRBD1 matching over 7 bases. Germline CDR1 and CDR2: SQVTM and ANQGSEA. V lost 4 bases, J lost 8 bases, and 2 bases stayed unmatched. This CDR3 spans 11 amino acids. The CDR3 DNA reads TGCAGCGTTGCTACAGGGGATGAGCAGTTCTTC. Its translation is CSVATGDEQFF.

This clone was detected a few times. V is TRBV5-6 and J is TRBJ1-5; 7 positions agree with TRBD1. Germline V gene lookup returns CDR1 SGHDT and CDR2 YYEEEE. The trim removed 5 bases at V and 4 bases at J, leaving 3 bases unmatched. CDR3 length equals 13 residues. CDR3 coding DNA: TGTGCCAGCAGTAAGACAGGGAATCAGCCCCAGCATTTT. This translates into CASSKTGNQPQHF.

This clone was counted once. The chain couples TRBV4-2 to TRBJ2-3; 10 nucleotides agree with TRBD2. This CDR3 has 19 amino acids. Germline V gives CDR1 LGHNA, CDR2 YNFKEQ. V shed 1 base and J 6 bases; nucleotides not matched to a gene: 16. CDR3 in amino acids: CASSQVSGLSGRAGDTQYF. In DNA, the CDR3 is TGTGCCAGCAGCCAAGTTTCAGGGTTGAGCGGGAGGGCCGGGGATACGCAGTATTTT.

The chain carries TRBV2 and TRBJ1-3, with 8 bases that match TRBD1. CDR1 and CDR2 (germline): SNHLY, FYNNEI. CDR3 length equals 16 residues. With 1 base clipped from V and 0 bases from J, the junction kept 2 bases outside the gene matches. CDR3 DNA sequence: TGTGCCAGCAGTGAAGGGACAGGGCTCTCTGGAAACACCATATATTTT. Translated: CASSEGTGLSGNTIYF.

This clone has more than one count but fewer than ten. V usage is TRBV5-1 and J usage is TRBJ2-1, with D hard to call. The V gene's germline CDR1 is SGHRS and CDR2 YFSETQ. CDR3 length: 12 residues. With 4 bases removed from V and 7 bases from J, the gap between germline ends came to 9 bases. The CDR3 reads CASSADLNEQFF. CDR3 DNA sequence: TGCGCCAGCAGCGCAGACTTGAATGAGCAGTTCTTC.

The CDR3 reads CASSSSRDRGLSSYEQYF. The CDR3 nucleotides read TGTGCCAGCAGCTCCTCCCGGGACAGGGGCTTATCCTCCTACGAGCAGTACTTC. The gene calls are TRBV7-9 and TRBJ2-7, with 10 bases identical to TRBD1. CDR3 length: 18 residues. Trimming took 4 bases from V and 0 from J; bases not matched to a gene: 12. Germline values: CDR1 SEHNR, CDR2 FQNEAQ (reference sequence). The whole variable domain, remainder taken from reference TRBV7-9 and TRBJ2-7, is DTGVSQNPRHKITKRGQNVTFRCDPISEHNRLYWYRQTLGQGPEFLTYFQNEAQLEKSRLLSDRFSAERPKGSFSTLEIQRTEQGDSAMYLCASSSSRDRGLSSYEQYFGPGTRLTVT.